Following are 29 T cell receptor beta chains from one sample sequenced in a study of blood T cell repertoires in COVID-19. Produced via immunoSEQ multiplex PCR; TCRdb's table is partial and in-frame only. The repertoire has roughly 300,000 clones, about 82% of them found once; the top ten carry around 1.5%. Specimen: peripheral blood. The receptors originated from a woman aged 45-60 years with acute or convalescent COVID-19.

The chain has TRBV28 and TRBJ2-1, with 7 bases lining up with TRBD2. Losses at the gene ends were 3 bases for V and 0 bases for J; bases not matched to a gene: 8. The CDR3 totals 17 residues. Looked up from germline, CDR1 is MDHEN and CDR2 is SYDVKM. The CDR3 protein is CASSFPHLADSYNEQFF. The CDR3 DNA reads TGTGCCAGCAGTTTCCCCCACCTAGCGGACTCCTACAATGAGCAGTTCTTC.

V is TRBV27 and J is TRBJ2-1; unclear D gene. The CDR3 contains 13 residues. V lost 4 bases and J 6 bases, leaving 10 bases between the germline ends. Germline V gene data show CDR1 as MNHEY and CDR2 as SMNVEV (reference sequence). CDR3 amino acids: CASSSYSFNEQFF. CDR3 coding DNA: TGTGCCAGCAGTTCCTACAGTTTCAATGAGCAGTTCTTC.

This clone occurred a few times. This rearrangement joins TRBV12-5 to TRBJ1-3, with unresolved D. Trimming stripped 2 bases from V and 0 bases from J, with 14 bases between. CDR1 and CDR2 (germline): LGHNT, FRNRAP. CDR3 length: 17 amino acids. The DNA for the CDR3 is TGTGCTAGTGGTTTGTTTTCAGGTTGGTCCTCTGGAAACACCATATATTTT. It translates to CASGLFSGWSSGNTIYF.

This sequence joins TRBV7-9 and TRBJ1-3, with D possibly being TRBD1 (5 bases). This CDR3 is 14 amino acids long. The germline CDR1 and CDR2 sequences are SEHNR and FQNEAQ (reference sequence). V shed 2 bases and J shed 5 bases, with 10 bases lying between them. CDR3 residues: CASSLTGGRNTIYF. CDR3 nucleotides: TGTGCCAGCAGCTTAACAGGCGGTAGAAACACCATATATTTT. The full variable domain, rest sourced from reference TRBV7-9 and TRBJ1-3, is DTGVSQNPRHKITKRGQNVTFRCDPISEHNRLYWYRQTLGQGPEFLTYFQNEAQLEKSRLLSDRFSAERPKGSFSTLEIQRTEQGDSAMYLCASSLTGGRNTIYFGEGSWLTVV.

J is TRBJ1-4 and V is TRBV4-3, with a possible D match to TRBD1 (6 bases). This CDR3 is 15 amino acids long. The germline V gene encodes CDR1 LGHNA and CDR2 YSLEER. V gave up 4 bases and J gave up 0 bases, with 9 bases separating them. The CDR3: CASSLGTTTNEKLFF. The CDR3 region has the DNA TGCGCCAGCAGCCTCGGGACAACAACTAATGAAAAACTGTTTTTT.

In DNA form, the CDR3 reads TGTGCCAGCAGGTCCGGGACAGGGGGCCACGAGCAGTACTTC. This codes for CASRSGTGGHEQYF. The rearrangement uses TRBV28 and TRBJ2-7, with 12 nucleotides matching TRBD1. This CDR3 region has 14 residues. Germline loops: CDR1 MDHEN, CDR2 SYDVKM. Trimming removed 6 bases from V and 5 bases from J; junction bases left unmatched: 5.

Note on this clone: Other nucleotide sequences in the sample specify the same CDR3. This chain links TRBV19 with TRBJ2-3; no definite D call. Germline V gives CDR1 LNHDA, CDR2 SQIVND (reference sequence). Trimming took off 3 bases at V and 3 bases at J, with 4 bases between the two ends. The CDR3 totals 12 residues. The CDR3 nucleotides read TGTGCCAGTAGTATCAGTACAGATACGCAGTATTTT. Protein: CASSISTDTQYF. The whole variable domain, remainder taken from reference TRBV19 and TRBJ2-3, is DGGITQSPKYLFRKEGQNVTLSCEQNLNHDAMYWYRQDPGQGLRLIYYSQIVNDFQKGDIAEGYSVSREKKESFPLTVTSAQKNPTAFYLCASSISTDTQYFGPGTRLTVL.

In DNA form, the CDR3 reads TGTGCCAGCGTCGGACAGATTAACACTGAAGCTTTCTTT. It is translated as CASVGQINTEAFF. V and J are TRBV19 and TRBJ1-1, with D perhaps TRBD1 (6 bases). The V end lost 9 bases, the J end lost 2 bases, and 13 bases lay between the germline ends. Germline CDR1 is LNHDA and CDR2 is SQIVND (reference sequence). The length of the CDR3 is 13 residues.

This sequence joins TRBV10-3 and TRBJ2-3; D gene ambiguous. The V end was cut by 0 bases, the J end by 5 bases, with 9 bases between. CDR3 length: 14 residues. The germline V gene encodes CDR1 ENHRY and CDR2 SYGVKD. This CDR3 is CAISESYEKDTQYF. The CDR3 DNA reads as TGTGCCATCAGTGAGTCTTACGAGAAAGATACGCAGTATTTT.

V gene TRBV7-2 combines with J gene TRBJ2-7; 9 nucleotides match TRBD1. The J segment lost 2 bases and the V segment lost 5 bases, leaving 7 bases of the junction unmatched. This CDR3 is built from 15 residues. From germline, CDR1 is SGHTA and CDR2 FQGNSA. The CDR3 region has the DNA TGTGCCAGCAGCCCTGTTACAGGGGGCACCTACGAGCAGTACTTC. Its translation is CASSPVTGGTYEQYF.

The CDR3 DNA sequence: TGTGCCAGTAGTATTTTTCTAGGACAGATTCCCTATGGCTACACCTTC. It codes for CASSIFLGQIPYGYTF. This chain uses TRBV19 with TRBJ1-2; D may be TRBD1 (6 bases). With 3 bases removed from V and 4 bases from J, the gap between germline ends came to 18 bases. The CDR3 extends over 16 amino acids. From germline, CDR1 is LNHDA and CDR2 SQIVND (reference sequence).

CDR3 sequence reads: CASSFAAGGRNEQFF. The CDR3 DNA reads TGTGCCAGCAGCTTCGCAGCGGGAGGGCGGAATGAGCAGTTCTTC. The rearrangement joins TRBV5-5 to TRBJ2-1; 10 bases fit TRBD2. J gave up 7 bases and V 2 bases, and 6 bases lay outside the gene matches. Germline assignment: CDR1 SGHKS and CDR2 YYEKEE (reference sequence). There are 15 residues in the CDR3.

The V gene is TRBV2, the J gene TRBJ1-4; maybe TRBD1 (5 bases). This CDR3 contains 13 residues. Per germline, CDR1 SNHLY and CDR2 FYNNEI. With 6 bases removed from V and 5 bases from J, the gap between germline ends came to 10 bases. The CDR3 DNA reads as TGTGCCAGCAGGGAATACAGGAATGAAAAACTGTTTTTT. This gives the protein CASREYRNEKLFF.

This chain connects TRBV3-1 (or the pseudogene TRBV3-2) to TRBJ1-4; D remains unclear. The CDR3 totals 12 residues. From germline, CDR1 is LGHDT and CDR2 YNNKEL (reference sequence). V lost 3 bases, J lost 8 bases, and 7 bases lay in between. CDR3 amino acids: CASSHGEEKLFF. The CDR3 DNA sequence: TGTGCCAGCAGCCATGGAGAAGAAAAACTGTTTTTT.

This clone was detected only once. The rearrangement links TRBV24-1 to TRBJ1-1; 8 bases line up with TRBD1. The CDR3 runs 12 residues. Germline CDR1 reads KGHDR; CDR2 reads SFDVKD. The junction had 2 bases not matched to a gene; V was cut back by 4 bases and J by 8 bases. CDR3 loop: CATSETGAEAFF. As DNA, the CDR3 is TGTGCCACCAGTGAGACAGGGGCGGAAGCTTTCTTT.

The chain joins TRBV6-1 to TRBJ2-3; 10 bases map to TRBD2. The germline V gene has CDR1 MNHNS and CDR2 SASEGT. The CDR3 spans 16 residues. The trim removed 3 bases at V and 8 bases at J, leaving 11 bases unmatched. CDR3 residues: CASSDRASGRLLTQYF. CDR3 nucleotides: TGTGCCAGCAGTGATCGGGCTAGCGGGAGATTACTTACGCAGTATTTT.

In this sample, this clone turned up a few times. The rearrangement uses TRBV7-2 and TRBJ2-1, with TRBD2 matching 13 bases. V was clipped by 6 bases and J by 6 bases; unmatched bases: 8. The CDR3 spans 16 residues. Germline CDR1 reads SGHTA; CDR2 reads FQGNSA. CDR3 DNA sequence: TGTGCCAGCAGAAGAGGACTAGCGGGAGAACCCAATGAGCAGTTCTTC. It encodes CASRRGLAGEPNEQFF. Filled out from reference TRBV7-2 and TRBJ2-1, the complete variable domain reads GAGVSQSPSNKVTEKGKDVELRCDPISGHTALYWYRQSLGQGLEFLIYFQGNSAPDKSGLPSDRFSAERTGGSVSTLTIQRTQQEDSAVYLCASRRGLAGEPNEQFFGPGTRLTVL.

The chain recombines TRBV28 with TRBJ1-2; D might be TRBD1 (6 bases). Per germline, CDR1 MDHEN and CDR2 SYDVKM. The CDR3 runs to 13 residues. Trimming took off 3 bases at V and 7 bases at J, with 12 bases between the two ends. This chain's CDR3 is CASSLAGVAGYTF. In nucleotides, the CDR3 is TGTGCCAGCAGTTTGGCAGGGGTGGCTGGCTACACCTTC.

The V gene is TRBV7-2, the J gene TRBJ2-5; 13 bases are shared with TRBD2. The CDR3 spans 16 residues. V trimming: 5 bases; J trimming: 4 bases; junction bases outside the gene matches: 7. In germline, CDR1 is SGHTA, CDR2 FQGNSA. The CDR3 here is CASSLRTSGRTETQYF. CDR3 sequence (DNA): TGTGCCAGCAGCCTACGGACTAGCGGGAGAACAGAGACCCAGTACTTC. Variable domain in full (rest from reference TRBV7-2 and TRBJ2-5): GAGVSQSPSNKVTEKGKDVELRCDPISGHTALYWYRQSLGQGLEFLIYFQGNSAPDKSGLPSDRFSAERTGGSVSTLTIQRTQQEDSAVYLCASSLRTSGRTETQYFGPGTRLLVL.

This rearrangement joins TRBV6-1 to TRBJ1-5; 9 nucleotides match TRBD1. The CDR3 spans 18 residues. V dropped 0 bases and J dropped 1; count of bases not matched to a gene: 7. Germline-derived CDR1 and CDR2 are MNHNS and SASEGT. The CDR3 DNA reads as TGTGCCAGCAGTGAAGCAGCCTCCGGGACAGGGAGCAATCAGCCCCAGCATTTT. This gives the protein CASSEAASGTGSNQPQHF.

This rearrangement joins TRBV7-3 to TRBJ2-1; 7 bases are shared with TRBD1. This CDR3 contains 15 residues. V trimming: 4 bases; J trimming: 4 bases; junction bases outside the gene matches: 7. CDR1 is SGHTA and CDR2 is FQGTGA in the germline V gene. The CDR3 spells CASSSQGPEYNEQFF. Here the CDR3 DNA reads TGTGCCAGCAGCTCACAGGGGCCAGAATACAATGAGCAGTTCTTC.

The genes are TRBV28 and TRBJ1-1; 8 bases are shared with TRBD1. Germline CDR1 is MDHEN and CDR2 is SYDVKM. This CDR3 is 14 amino acids long. After removal of 8 bases from V and 1 base from J, the junction contained 6 bases not matched to a gene. In DNA form, the CDR3 reads TGTGCCAGCCACCCAGGGGGCGGGAACACTGAAGCTTTCTTT. It yields the protein CASHPGGGNTEAFF.

This clone has only one observation. V usage is TRBV7-9 and J usage is TRBJ1-3; no definite D call. Germline loops: CDR1 SEHNR, CDR2 FQNEAQ (reference sequence). Trimming took 4 bases from V and 0 from J, leaving 10 bases between them. The CDR3 runs to 15 residues. The CDR3 loop reads CASSSSGLSGNTIYF. The CDR3 DNA is TGTGCCAGCAGCTCCTCAGGTCTCTCTGGAAACACCATATATTTT.

The rearrangement links TRBV18 to TRBJ1-1; D might be TRBD1 (6 bases). Trimming left V 4 bases short and J 8 bases short, with 14 bases between. Germline CDR1 reads KGHSH; CDR2 reads LQKENI. This CDR3 has 13 amino acids. CDR3 nucleotides: TGTGCCAGCTCACTTGGGACACTTTCCGAAGCTTTCTTT. Protein sequence: CASSLGTLSEAFF.

In its sample, this clone was seen once. The rearrangement joins TRBV18 to TRBJ2-3; D may be TRBD2 (5 bases). Germline V lookup: CDR1 KGHSH, CDR2 LQKENI. Trimming took 4 bases from V and 2 from J, leaving 13 bases between them. The CDR3 runs 15 residues. CDR3 loop: CASSQRAVDTDTQYF. For the CDR3, the DNA is TGTGCCAGCTCACAGAGGGCAGTCGACACAGATACGCAGTATTTT.

The J gene is TRBJ2-7, the V gene TRBV10-3, with a weak D call TRBD2 (6 bases). The length of the CDR3 is 16 residues. Germline lookup yields CDR1 ENHRY and CDR2 SYGVKD. V shed 3 bases and J shed 7 bases, with 22 bases lying between them. In nucleotides, the CDR3 is TGTGCCATCAGTGAAGCGGTGGGGGGTGCCGTGGAAGAGCAGTACTTC. It codes for CAISEAVGGAVEEQYF.

The J gene is TRBJ2-2, the V gene TRBV4-3; 10 bases are shared with TRBD2. Germline-derived CDR1 and CDR2 are LGHNA and YSLEER. The junction had 10 bases not matched to a gene; V was cut back by 1 base and J by 5 bases. The CDR3 consists of 18 residues. The CDR3 DNA follows: TGCGCCAGCAGCCAAGGGGTAGCGGGAGGCCCGGGGACCGGGGAGCTGTTTTTT. It is translated as CASSQGVAGGPGTGELFF.

This clone was seen a few times. The chain links TRBV6-5 to TRBJ2-7, with a weak D call TRBD2 (6 bases). This CDR3 comprises 14 residues. Trimming left V 6 bases short and J 6 bases short, with 18 bases between. Germline V gives CDR1 MNHEY, CDR2 SVGAGI. CDR3 protein: CASRLHGSGSEQYF. CDR3 nucleotide sequence: TGTGCCAGCAGACTCCACGGGAGCGGTTCCGAGCAGTACTTC.

The CDR3 reads CASSLGAGTGYTGELFF. The CDR3, as DNA: TGCGCCAGCAGCTTGGGAGCCGGGACAGGGTATACCGGGGAGCTGTTTTTT. The V and J genes are TRBV5-1 and TRBJ2-2; 9 positions agree with TRBD1. Germline loops: CDR1 SGHRS, CDR2 YFSETQ. V lost 0 bases and J lost 5; bases outside the gene matches: 8. CDR3 size: 17 residues.